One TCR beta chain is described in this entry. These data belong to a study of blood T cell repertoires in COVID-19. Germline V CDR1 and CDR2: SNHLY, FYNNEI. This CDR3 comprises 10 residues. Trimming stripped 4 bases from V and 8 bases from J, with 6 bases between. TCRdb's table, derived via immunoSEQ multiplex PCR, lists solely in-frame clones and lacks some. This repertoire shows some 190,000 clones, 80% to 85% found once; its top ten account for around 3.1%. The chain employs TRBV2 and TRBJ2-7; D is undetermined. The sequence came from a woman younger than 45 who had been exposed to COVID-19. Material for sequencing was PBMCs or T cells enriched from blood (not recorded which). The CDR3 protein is CASSGRKQYF. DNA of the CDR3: TGTGCCAGCAGTGGGCGGAAGCAGTACTTC.